Each of the 3 T cell receptor beta chains below was sequenced from the same sample in a study of blood T cells in healthy people across ages. Then a second PCR, running about 7 to 11 cycles, was carried out with a sample-barcoded 5' primer and a J-beta primer mix. TCRdb re-derived calls from the 5' RACE reads in MiXCR, one entry per CDR3 protein. The sample yields over a million distinct CDR3 sequences, around 45% seen once. Material for sequencing was blood. Receptors were obtained from a woman in her fifties or sixties in good health.

V is TRBV20-1 and J is TRBJ2-5, with D unclear. Trimming cost V 2 bases and J 1 base, with 5 bases left between them. The germline V gene encodes CDR1 DFQATT and CDR2 SNEGSKA (reference sequence). The CDR3 runs to 12 residues. The CDR3 here is CSARFVQETQYF. DNA for the CDR3: TGCAGTGCTAGATTTGTCCAAGAGACCCAGTACTTC.

This sequence joins TRBV20-1 and TRBJ2-2, with D possibly being TRBD1 or TRBD2 (5 bases each). The V end was cut by 2 bases, the J end by 4 bases, with 17 bases between. Per germline, CDR1 DFQATT and CDR2 SNEGSKA (reference sequence). This CDR3 is built from 16 residues. CDR3 coding DNA: TGCAGTGCTAGACTTCCGGGGCGGACGGGCACCGGGGAGCTGTTTTTT. Its translation is CSARLPGRTGTGELFF.

V is TRBV4-1 and J is TRBJ1-2; D ambiguous. CDR3 length: 18 amino acids. V was clipped by 0 bases and J by 0 bases, with 17 bases between them. Germline assignment: CDR1 MGHRA and CDR2 YSYEKL. The chain's CDR3 is CASSQDPPWAETNYGYTF. CDR3 nucleotide sequence: TGCGCCAGCAGCCAAGACCCGCCTTGGGCAGAAACTAACTATGGCTACACCTTC.